The clone carrying this TCR beta chain was recorded at least ten times. What it binds is not known. One entry per CDR3 protein, called by TCRdb with MiXCR from the RT-PCR reads. Of about 500,000 distinct CDR3 sequences listed, approximately 17% are singletons. The sample is drawn from a study of response to subunit inactivated influenza vaccine. The study, taken as a whole, reports: The authors suggested that every seasonal influenza vaccination recruits few new T cells.

The V and J ends lost 4 bases and 0 bases respectively, with 13 bases between them. The CDR3 has 15 amino acids. Germline-derived CDR1 and CDR2 are SGHTA and FQGNSA. Sequenced here: CD4+ T cells sorted from PBMCs, sampled around 25 months after vaccination. The V and J genes are TRBV7-2 and TRBJ2-7; D unclear. This sequence originates from a man between 50 and 75 years old who received an inactivated influenza vaccine. The CDR3 is CASSSYALTSYEQYF. CDR3 nucleotide sequence: TGTGCCAGCAGCTCCTACGCACTAACCTCCTACGAGCAGTACTTC. Combining the CDR3 with reference TRBV7-2 and TRBJ2-7 gives the whole variable domain GAGVSQSPSNKVTEKGKDVELRCDPISGHTALYWYRQSLGQGLEFLIYFQGNSAPDKSGLPSDRFSAERTGGSVSTLTIQRTQQEDSAVYLCASSSYALTSYEQYFGPGTRLTVT.